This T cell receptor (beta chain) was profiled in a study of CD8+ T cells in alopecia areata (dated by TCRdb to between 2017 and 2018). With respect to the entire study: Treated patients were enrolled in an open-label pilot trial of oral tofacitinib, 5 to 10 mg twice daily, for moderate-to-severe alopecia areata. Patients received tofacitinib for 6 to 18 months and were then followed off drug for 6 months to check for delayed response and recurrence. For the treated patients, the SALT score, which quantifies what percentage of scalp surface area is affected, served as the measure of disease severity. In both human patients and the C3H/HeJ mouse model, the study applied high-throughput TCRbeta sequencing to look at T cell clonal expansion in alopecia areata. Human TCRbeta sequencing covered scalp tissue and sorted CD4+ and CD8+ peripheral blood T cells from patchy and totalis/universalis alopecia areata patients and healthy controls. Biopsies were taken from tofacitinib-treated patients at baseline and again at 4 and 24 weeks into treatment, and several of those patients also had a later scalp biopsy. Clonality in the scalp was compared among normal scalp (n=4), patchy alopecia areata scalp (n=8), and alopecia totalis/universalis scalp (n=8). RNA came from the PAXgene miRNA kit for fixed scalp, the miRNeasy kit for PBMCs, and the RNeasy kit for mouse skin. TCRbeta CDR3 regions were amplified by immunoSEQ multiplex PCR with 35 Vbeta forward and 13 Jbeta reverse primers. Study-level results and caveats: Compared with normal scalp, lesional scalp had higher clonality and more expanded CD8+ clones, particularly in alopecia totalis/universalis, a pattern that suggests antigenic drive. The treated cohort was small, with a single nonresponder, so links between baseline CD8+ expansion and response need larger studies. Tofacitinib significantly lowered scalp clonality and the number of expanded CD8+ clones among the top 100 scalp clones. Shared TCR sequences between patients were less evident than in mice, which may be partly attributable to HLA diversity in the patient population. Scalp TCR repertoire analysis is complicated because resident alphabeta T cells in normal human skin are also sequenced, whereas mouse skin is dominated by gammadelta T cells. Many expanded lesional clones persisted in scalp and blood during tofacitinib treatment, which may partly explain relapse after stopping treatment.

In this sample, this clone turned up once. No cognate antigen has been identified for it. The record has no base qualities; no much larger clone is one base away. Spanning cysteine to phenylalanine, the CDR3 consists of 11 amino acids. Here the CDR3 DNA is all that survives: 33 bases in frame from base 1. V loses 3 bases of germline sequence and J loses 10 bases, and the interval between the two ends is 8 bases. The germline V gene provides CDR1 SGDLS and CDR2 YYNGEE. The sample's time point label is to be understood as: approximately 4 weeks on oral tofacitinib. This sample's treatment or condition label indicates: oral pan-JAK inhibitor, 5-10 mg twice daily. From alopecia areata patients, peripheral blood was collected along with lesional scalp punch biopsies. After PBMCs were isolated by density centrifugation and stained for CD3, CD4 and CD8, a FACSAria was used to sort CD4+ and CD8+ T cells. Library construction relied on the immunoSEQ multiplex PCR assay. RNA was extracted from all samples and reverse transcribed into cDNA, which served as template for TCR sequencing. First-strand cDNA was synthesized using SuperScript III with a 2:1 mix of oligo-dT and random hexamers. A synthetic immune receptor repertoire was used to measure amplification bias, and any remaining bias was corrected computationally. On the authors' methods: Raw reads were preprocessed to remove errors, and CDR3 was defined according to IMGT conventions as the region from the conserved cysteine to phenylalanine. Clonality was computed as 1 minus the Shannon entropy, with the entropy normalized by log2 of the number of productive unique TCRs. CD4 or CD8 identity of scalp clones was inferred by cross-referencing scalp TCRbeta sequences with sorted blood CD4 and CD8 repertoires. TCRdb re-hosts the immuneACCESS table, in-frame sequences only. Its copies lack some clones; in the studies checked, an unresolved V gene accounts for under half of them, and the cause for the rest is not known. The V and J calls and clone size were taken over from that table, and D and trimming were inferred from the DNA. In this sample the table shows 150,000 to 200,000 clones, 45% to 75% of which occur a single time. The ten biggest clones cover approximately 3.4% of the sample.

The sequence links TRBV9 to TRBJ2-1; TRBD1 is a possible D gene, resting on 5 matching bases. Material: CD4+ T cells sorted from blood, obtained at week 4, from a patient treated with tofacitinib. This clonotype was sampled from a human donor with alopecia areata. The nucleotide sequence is TGTGCCAGCAGCGCCGACAGCGAGCAGTTCTTC. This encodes CASSADSEQFF.